This TCR beta chain was recorded in a study of T-cell memory formation after mild COVID-19. Study information: TCR clusters were largely donor specific.

Notes on this clonotype: Antigen: not known.

V was shortened by 5 bases and J by 8 bases, with 19 bases between the two germline ends. The length of the CDR3 is 14 residues. Germline V gene sequence: CDR1 DFQATT, CDR2 SNEGSKA (reference sequence). TCR alpha and TCR beta cDNA libraries carrying sample barcodes and UMIs came from 5'RACE with constant-segment primers. One entry per CDR3 protein, called by TCRdb with MiXCR from the 5' RACE reads. The sample gives about 540,000 distinct CDR3 sequences, roughly 22% of which show up once; 12% is in the top ten. Findings and limits, study-wide: Contracting CD4+ clones were located mainly in CM and EM, and CD8+ clones in EMRA. Clones shrinking between day 15 and 85 showed a balanced CD4/CD8 split, and those that grew later tilted toward CD4+.

Sample: PBMCs or a T cell subset sorted from them (not recorded which). The chain has TRBV20-1 and TRBJ2-1; D not certain. The clonotype comes from an adult woman who had mild COVID-19 (a few samples of this study predate the infection). Cell type and time point are not known. DNA of the CDR3: TGCAGTGCTCTGACCCCTGTCGCGTGGGATGAGCAGTTCTTC. Residues: CSALTPVAWDEQFF.